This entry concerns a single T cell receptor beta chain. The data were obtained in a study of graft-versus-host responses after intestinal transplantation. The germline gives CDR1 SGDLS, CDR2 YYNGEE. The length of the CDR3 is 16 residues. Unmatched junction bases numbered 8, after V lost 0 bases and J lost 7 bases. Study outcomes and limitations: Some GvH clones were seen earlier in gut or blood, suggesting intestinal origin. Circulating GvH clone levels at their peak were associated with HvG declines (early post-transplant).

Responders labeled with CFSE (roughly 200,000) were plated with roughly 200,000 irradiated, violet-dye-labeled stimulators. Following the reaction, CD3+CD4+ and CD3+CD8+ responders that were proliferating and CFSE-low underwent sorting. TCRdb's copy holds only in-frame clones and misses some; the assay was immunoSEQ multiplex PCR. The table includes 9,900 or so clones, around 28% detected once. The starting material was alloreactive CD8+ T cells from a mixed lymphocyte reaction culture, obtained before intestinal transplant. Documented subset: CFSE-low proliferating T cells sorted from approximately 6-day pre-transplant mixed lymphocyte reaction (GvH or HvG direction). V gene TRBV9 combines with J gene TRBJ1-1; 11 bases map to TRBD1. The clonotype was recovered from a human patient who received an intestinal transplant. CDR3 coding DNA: TGTGCCAGCAGCGTAGTCCCGGGACAGGGGGGATATGAAGCTTTCTTT. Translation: CASSVVPGQGGYEAFF.